This T cell receptor (beta chain) was sequenced during a study of metastatic and nonmetastatic thyroid tumors. Patients had received no treatment of any kind before thyroid surgery. V was pared by 2 bases and J by 0 bases, with 9 bases between. The CDR3 is made up of 14 amino acids. CDR1 is SQVTM, CDR2 ANQGSEA, per germline. This clone was detected ten times or more. TCRdb reprocessed the PCR reads using MiXCR. The data hold tens of thousands of clones, with approximately 12% observed a single time. The chain employs TRBV29-1 and TRBJ2-3, with D possibly TRBD1 on 5 matching bases. The material sequenced was tumor tissue. This receptor was taken from a female donor with papillary thyroid cancer or a benign thyroid nodule (not recorded which). Some clones in this sample may be carry-over from other donors' samples. The CDR3 loop reads CSVERGISTDTQYF. CDR3 sequence (DNA): TGCAGCGTTGAAAGGGGTATTAGCACAGATACGCAGTATTTT.